This TCR beta chain was recovered during a study of blood T cell repertoires in COVID-19. Study-wide context: Donors in the United States, Italy and Spain gave samples during acute or convalescent COVID-19. T cells, B-cell-depleted T cells, or PBMCs provided the cDNA or gDNA that served as material.

Sequenced by immunoSEQ multiplex PCR; TCRdb stores in-frame clones only, minus some. This table has approximately 280,000 clones, 87% appearing once. Self-reported history from a screening survey and questionnaire set each donor's cohort. Cohort 3 recovery required two negative PCRs, clearance, or symptom resolution. The germline gives CDR1 SGHRS, CDR2 YFSETQ. The CDR3 has 14 amino acids. The V end was cut by 4 bases, the J end by 3 bases, with 14 bases between. The sequenced sample consisted of PBMCs or T cells enriched from blood (not recorded which). This clonotype originated in a woman aged 40 to 50 who had recovered from COVID-19. The V and J genes are TRBV5-1 and TRBJ2-7, with a weak D call TRBD2 (5 bases). The CDR3 spells CASSPVNGDYEQYF. Written as DNA, the CDR3 is TGCGCCAGCAGCCCGGTGAACGGGGACTACGAGCAGTACTTC.